This T cell receptor beta chain was sequenced in a study of cytomegalovirus exposure and HLA in healthy donors (dated by TCRdb to about 2017). About the investigation overall: According to an earlier analysis of 587 of the donors, roughly 180 million T cells yielded 117 million unique TCR beta sequences and approximately 300 Gb of sequence data. About 310 gigabases of sequencing data and approximately 80 million unique TCR sequences were included in an early release covering about 700 HLA-typed donors. Among the roughly 400 genotyped donors, roughly 80% belonged to the genetic ancestry cluster associated with self-reported Caucasian donors. The study was designed to test whether signatures of past pathogen exposure could be identified by cataloging public T cell receptors. The T cell repertoires of 700 or so subjects were profiled by immunosequencing and related to cytomegalovirus serostatus. A separate validation cohort of 90 to 150 different subjects was used in addition to the 666-subject first cohort. To predict cytomegalovirus infection status, the study combined high-throughput TCR immunosequencing, statistical association of individual TCRs with disease status, and machine learning. To study patterns of TCR occurrence, a later analysis re-analyzed previously published TCR beta repertoires from several hundred donors and added high-resolution HLA genotyping. Rather than using new phenotypic data, the later analysis identified candidate immune exposures from TCR beta sequences and from how often those sequences occurred across donors. An earlier analysis of approximately 500 of the donors applied high-throughput TCR beta sequencing to assess whether each TCR beta V gene segment acted as functional or pseudogenic. Donor age, sex, ethnicity and CMV serostatus were compiled alongside the repertoire data. Genome-wide SNP genotypes for about three fifths of the roughly 700 donors were used in a later genetic analysis, which treated that subset as a discovery cohort. All discovery cohort repertoires had been generated using a single sequencing platform. HLA typing included class I and class II loci at four-digit resolution. Typing coverage differed by locus: A, B, C, DRB1 and DQB1 were typed in about 629-630 donors, DQA1 in approximately 520, DPA1 in approximately 600, and DPB1 in around 490. Because of strong linkage in the cohort, roughly five DR-DQ haplotypes were treated as single units for association and clustering. Across about 370 genotyped donors of the cohort, an average of about 250,000 unique TCR beta nucleotide sequences per donor were sequenced, and roughly 18% of those sequences were non-productive.

From the cysteine through the phenylalanine, the CDR3 covers 14 amino acids. Only the CDR3 part of the read is kept: 42 bases, read in frame from the first base. V lost 0 bases and J lost 7 bases; the stretch between them is 14 bases long. CDR1 SGDLS and CDR2 YYNGEE were looked up in the germline V gene. The library was obtained by the immunoSEQ multiplex PCR assay. For the multiplex PCR, a mixture combining 60 forward primers for TCR Vbeta segments and 13 reverse primers for TCR Jbeta segments was used. Amplification of the CDR3 region of rearranged TCR beta genes was performed with a multiplex PCR assay on genomic DNA. The amplified TCR beta libraries were sequenced on the Illumina HiSeq System as 87-base-pair reads. In the authors' own workflow: A later analysis counted 75 million to 100 million unique TCR beta chains across the 670 or so repertoires, and roughly 11 million of these chains were shared by at least two donors. A nearest-neighbor algorithm error-corrected the raw reads and collapsed the reads into unique sequences, merging closely related sequences to remove PCR and sequencing errors. Alignment of CDR3 sequences to IMGT reference sequences was used to assign V, D and J gene segments. For a sequence to be retained, at least a six-nucleotide match to both a V gene segment and a J gene segment was required. Rearrangements were classified as productive when the CDR3 lacked stop codons and remained in frame with V and J, and all other rearrangements were classified as non-productive. Following IMGT convention, CDR3 was defined as the stretch from the second conserved V-encoded cysteine up to the conserved J-encoded phenylalanine. The earlier analysis of 587 of the donors excluded sequences that lacked an unambiguous match to a single V gene segment. An earlier analysis of just under 600 of the donors called V segments functional above 56.7% productive rearrangements and segregating when the between-donor standard deviation exceeded 5%. A statistical classification framework was built to diagnose cytomegalovirus status from the catalog of TCR beta chain sequences. A later analysis assigned V and J genes by comparing TCR nucleotide sequences with IMGT/GENE-DB human TR gene sequences. The TCRdist pipeline was used in a later analysis to assign CDR3 sequences and most-parsimonious VDJ recombination scenarios. In a later analysis, every TCR beta chain was defined by the combination of its CDR3 amino acid sequence and its V-gene family, and reads without a unique V-gene family were dropped. In a later analysis, around 600 highly shared, low-generation-probability nucleotide sequences were removed to address suspected cross-contamination and a sequencing artifact. For each public chain, a later analysis derived a clonal expansion index from normalized ranks of inferred template counts within each repertoire. A later analysis computed generation probabilities with a VDJ recombination model fitted to out-of-frame rearrangements, and checked the results against IGoR. In a later analysis, TCR-TCR, TCR-HLA and TCR-CMV co-occurrence was scored with hypergeometric tests, and a repertoire-size bias correction was applied to TCR pairs. A later analysis estimated false discovery rates by permuting HLA or CMV assignments 20 times. A later analysis grouped co-occurring TCRs with DBSCAN, adding TCRdist sequence similarity when clustering within HLA-allele-positive subsets. Co-occurrence clustering excluded repertoires with fewer than 30,000 or more than 120,000 public chains, plus five with anomalous nucleotide sharing. This immuneACCESS table, as held by TCRdb, lists in-frame sequences with V and J called but not all clones. Of the missing ones, under half trace to an unresolved V gene in checked studies; the others have no known cause. V, J and clone size are those of that table, while D and trimming were read from the DNA. This sample holds approximately 150,000 clones; approximately 80% were observed only once. Around 4.4% of the sample comes from the top ten.

In total, more than 500 healthy bone marrow donors made up the cohort. Cohort members were all nominally healthy when sampled, although unrecorded immune exposures were likely present. The donor tested CMV seronegative and was one of the 352 seronegative cohort members. Every donor gave a peripheral blood sample, and the peripheral blood mononuclear cells from that sample were used for TCR beta sequencing. The Qiagen DNeasy Blood Extraction Kit was used to extract genomic DNA from the blood cell samples. What the study reported, not specific to this receptor: A total of roughly 160 TCR beta chains were listed by the study as associated with cytomegalovirus. In a later analysis, HLA-associated TCR beta chains were found to be more clonally expanded and to have lower generation probabilities than equally common non-associated chains. A further reported finding was that TCR beta sequences accurately predicted the HLA-A and HLA-B alleles for most subjects in the first cohort. Across donors, most TCR sequences were observed very rarely, whereas some public TCRs were present in many individuals. The authors suggested that the approach could potentially be extended to other disease states and immunological phenotypes. Because counts were too low, roughly 17 rarely observed V segments, including chromosome 9 orphons, were left out of the earlier analysis of 500 to 650 of the donors. In an earlier analysis of fewer than 700 of the donors, most TCR beta V segments appeared in productive rearrangements about 87% or about 30% of the time, broadly matching IMGT annotations. In a later analysis, most CMV-associated TCR beta chains were found to appear HLA-restricted, with HLA associations seemingly driven largely by CMV exposure. For the cohort, immune exposure information was limited to CMV serostatus. The classifier was reported to diagnose cytomegalovirus status with high specificity and sensitivity in both the original cohort and the validation cohort. In vitro tests confirmed that a few of the cytomegalovirus-associated TCR beta chains recognize cytomegalovirus antigens. Several of the top co-occurrence clusters appeared to be linked to parvovirus B19, influenza, CMV and Epstein-Barr virus, according to a later analysis. A later analysis found that TCR association rates varied across HLA loci, with DRB1 alleles showing the most associated TCRs and HLA-C alleles the fewest. Linkage disequilibrium might explain the correlated functional status among segregating V segments, but an unknown experimental factor could not be ruled out. Because some donors lacked HLA typing at each locus, the association tests relied only on the typed subset. Specific HLA alleles were associated with 15,000 to 20,000 TCR beta sequences at a false discovery rate of 0.05 in a later analysis. In a later genetic analysis, fewer N-insertions in productive TCRs were reported among donors in an Asian-associated ancestry cluster than the approximately 710-donor mean. Because the 87-base-pair reads could not distinguish some IMGT-functional V segments, including TRBV6-2 and TRBV6-3, those segments were excluded. A group of highly shared sequence variants was considered likely to be a technical artifact of the sequencing pipeline. Strong co-occurrence of HLA alleles, especially DR and DQ, made assigning TCR associations to individual alleles difficult. The presence/absence analyses assumed that sequencing depth was roughly uniform across donors, and that assumption may not be true. In a later genetic analysis, a missense DCLRE1C variant was associated with V-gene and J-gene trimming of TCR beta chains, and the association was replicated in an independent cohort. Only TCR beta chains were sequenced in this cohort, and the absence of alpha or paired-chain data limited detectable features.

About this clone: Its cognate antigen has yet to be identified. It has no much larger one-base neighbor in the sample; base qualities were not kept.

The clonotype comes from a man in his forties or fifties in good health and CMV-seronegative. Sequencing used PBMCs. The chain employs TRBV9 and TRBJ2-7; a confident D gene designation cannot be given. CDR3 loop: CASSVGDRAKEQYF. The DNA sequence is given as TGTGCCAGCAGCGTAGGAGATCGAGCCAAAGAGCAGTACTTC.